These T cell receptor beta chains were read from a single sample in a study of blood T cell repertoires in COVID-19. The assay was immunoSEQ multiplex PCR, and TCRdb's table has in-frame clones only and misses some. Of about 220,000 clones in the sample, 85% to 90% were seen once. The sequenced sample was PBMCs or T cells enriched from blood (not recorded which). These receptors were obtained from a man aged 25 to 40 who had been exposed to COVID-19. Both conserved end residues are part of each CDR3. A D gene is named only where the DNA matches it firmly. Expanded clones are given a class, and other clones once, few, many or no size at all.

D gene: -; clone size: -; J gene: TRBJ1-1; V gene: TRBV5-5; CDR3 DNA: TGTGCCAGCAGCGCATACAGGACAAACACTGAAGCTTTCTTT; CDR3 protein: CASSAYRTNTEAFF
D gene: -; clone size: -; J gene: TRBJ2-1; V gene: TRBV14; CDR3 DNA: TGTGCCAGCAGCCAGCTACCAGGCCCGTACAATGAGCAGTTCTTC; CDR3 protein: CASSQLPGPYNEQFF
D gene: -; clone size: -; J gene: TRBJ1-2; V gene: TRBV3-1/TRBV3-2; CDR3 DNA: TGTGCCAGCAGCCAGGCCGGGGAGGTCTATGGCTACACCTTC; CDR3 protein: CASSQAGEVYGYTF
D gene: TRBD1; clone size: -; J gene: TRBJ2-5; V gene: TRBV10-1; CDR3 DNA: TGCGCCAGCAGTAGGGACAGCCAAGAGACCCAGTACTTC; CDR3 protein: CASSRDSQETQYF
D gene: -; clone size: -; J gene: TRBJ2-7; V gene: TRBV20-1; CDR3 DNA: TGCAGTGCTTTAGCGTCCTACGAGCAGTACTTC; CDR3 protein: CSALASYEQYF
D gene: -; clone size: -; J gene: TRBJ2-5; V gene: TRBV4-1; CDR3 DNA: TGCGCCAGCAGCCAAGCTCAAGGACTTAACGTAGAGACCCAGTACTTC; CDR3 protein: CASSQAQGLNVETQYF
D gene: -; clone size: -; J gene: TRBJ1-1; V gene: TRBV6-5; CDR3 DNA: TGTGCCAGCATTCCGGGAGGGAGTTGGACTGAAGCTTTCTTT; CDR3 protein: CASIPGGSWTEAFF
D gene: -; clone size: -; J gene: TRBJ2-7; V gene: TRBV12-3/TRBV12-4; CDR3 DNA: TGTGCCAGCAGCTATCAGGGGTGGGACGAGCAGTACTTC; CDR3 protein: CASSYQGWDEQYF
D gene: -; clone size: -; J gene: TRBJ1-1; V gene: TRBV7-9; CDR3 DNA: TGTGCCAGCAGCTTGAGCGGGAGGAAATACACTGAAGCTTTCTTT; CDR3 protein: CASSLSGRKYTEAFF
D gene: TRBD1; clone size: -; J gene: TRBJ1-5; V gene: TRBV2; CDR3 DNA: TGTGCCAGCAGTGCCTCTTGGACAGGCGGGCCCCAGCATTTT; CDR3 protein: CASSASWTGGPQHF
D gene: -; clone size: -; J gene: TRBJ1-1; V gene: TRBV19; CDR3 DNA: TGTGCCAGTAGTATAGATCCGGGGAAGAACACTGAAGCTTTCTTT; CDR3 protein: CASSIDPGKNTEAFF
D gene: TRBD1; clone size: -; J gene: TRBJ2-5; V gene: TRBV7-6; CDR3 DNA: TGTGCCAGCAGCTTAGTTGTCATAGGGACAGGGTCCCAAGAGACCCAGTACTTC; CDR3 protein: CASSLVVIGTGSQETQYF
D gene: -; clone size: -; J gene: TRBJ2-1; V gene: TRBV9; CDR3 DNA: TGTGCCAGCAGCGCCCTAGGAATGGACTCTTACAATGAGCAGTTCTTC; CDR3 protein: CASSALGMDSYNEQFF
D gene: TRBD2; clone size: -; J gene: TRBJ2-1; V gene: TRBV19; CDR3 DNA: TGTGCCAGTAGTAGGAGCGGGACTAGAGACAATGAGCAGTTCTTC; CDR3 protein: CASSRSGTRDNEQFF
D gene: -; clone size: -; J gene: TRBJ2-4; V gene: TRBV20-1; CDR3 DNA: TGCAGTGCTAGTACGGGGTTAAACATTCAGTACTTC; CDR3 protein: CSASTGLNIQYF
D gene: -; clone size: -; J gene: TRBJ1-1; V gene: TRBV6-1; CDR3 DNA: TGTGCCAGCAGTGAAGACAGGTGGGAGAACACTGAAGCTTTCTTT; CDR3 protein: CASSEDRWENTEAFF
D gene: TRBD1; clone size: once; J gene: TRBJ1-4; V gene: TRBV2; CDR3 DNA: TGTGCCACAGGACAGGGCTATCGGGAAAAACTGTTTTTT; CDR3 protein: CATGQGYREKLFF
D gene: TRBD1; clone size: -; J gene: TRBJ2-7; V gene: TRBV2; CDR3 DNA: TGTGCCAGCAGTTTGGAACACAGGGGACCATCCTACGAGCAGTACTTC; CDR3 protein: CASSLEHRGPSYEQYF
D gene: -; clone size: -; J gene: TRBJ2-2; V gene: TRBV6-5; CDR3 DNA: TGTGCCAGCATCTCCCCCACCGGGGAGCTGTTTTTT; CDR3 protein: CASISPTGELFF
D gene: TRBD2; clone size: -; J gene: TRBJ2-1; V gene: TRBV7-6; CDR3 DNA: TGTGCCAGCAGCCCGCTTTTAGCGGGACTTTACAATGAGCAGTTCTTC; CDR3 protein: CASSPLLAGLYNEQFF
D gene: TRBD1; clone size: -; J gene: TRBJ1-2; V gene: TRBV25-1; CDR3 DNA: TGTGCCAGCAGTCCACGAGGACAGGGATTTGGCTACACCTTC; CDR3 protein: CASSPRGQGFGYTF
D gene: -; clone size: -; J gene: TRBJ2-5; V gene: TRBV10-3; CDR3 DNA: TGTGCCATCAGTGAGGTGTTAAGGGGTGGGGAGACCCAGTACTTC; CDR3 protein: CAISEVLRGGETQYF
D gene: TRBD1; clone size: -; J gene: TRBJ1-6; V gene: TRBV19; CDR3 DNA: TGTGCCAGTAGTATCCCCGGCAGGGGGCATTGGGATTATAATTCACCCCTCCACTTT; CDR3 protein: CASSIPGRGHWDYNSPLHF
D gene: TRBD2; clone size: -; J gene: TRBJ2-1; V gene: TRBV11-3; CDR3 DNA: TGTGCCAGCAGCTTAATGGCTAGCGGGCGCAATGAGCAGTTCTTC; CDR3 protein: CASSLMASGRNEQFF
D gene: -; clone size: -; J gene: TRBJ2-3; V gene: TRBV4-1; CDR3 DNA: TGCGCCAGCAGCCAGGGCGTTAGCACAGATACGCAGTATTTT; CDR3 protein: CASSQGVSTDTQYF
D gene: -; clone size: -; J gene: TRBJ2-4; V gene: TRBV5-1; CDR3 DNA: TGCGCCAGCAGCCTGACTCGGGATTCAAACATTCAGTACTTC; CDR3 protein: CASSLTRDSNIQYF
D gene: -; clone size: -; J gene: TRBJ1-2; V gene: TRBV3-1/TRBV3-2; CDR3 DNA: TGTGCCAGCAGCCGTTCCATCGGAGCGGATGGCTACACCTTC; CDR3 protein: CASSRSIGADGYTF
D gene: -; clone size: -; J gene: TRBJ1-1; V gene: TRBV29-1; CDR3 DNA: TGCAGCGTGGGACACCAGAACACTGAAGCTTTCTTT; CDR3 protein: CSVGHQNTEAFF
D gene: TRBD2; clone size: -; J gene: TRBJ2-5; V gene: TRBV6-5; CDR3 DNA: TGTGCCAGCAGTCAGCCGGGAGGTACCCAAGAGACCCAGTACTTC; CDR3 protein: CASSQPGGTQETQYF
D gene: -; clone size: -; J gene: TRBJ1-5; V gene: TRBV24-1; CDR3 DNA: TGTGCCACCAGTGATTTGTCCTATTATAGCAATCAGCCCCAGCATTTT; CDR3 protein: CATSDLSYYSNQPQHF
D gene: -; clone size: -; J gene: TRBJ2-1; V gene: TRBV27; CDR3 DNA: TGTGCCAGCAGCTACCTTACCCGGGGGAATGAGCAGTTCTTC; CDR3 protein: CASSYLTRGNEQFF
D gene: TRBD2; clone size: -; J gene: TRBJ2-3; V gene: TRBV5-4; CDR3 DNA: TGTGCCAGCAGCTCGAGGACTAGCGGGGCGGGAACAGATACGCAGTATTTT; CDR3 protein: CASSSRTSGAGTDTQYF
D gene: -; clone size: once; J gene: TRBJ2-5; V gene: TRBV5-4; CDR3 DNA: TGTGCCAGCAGCTTAGGGGGAGCCCGAGAGACCCAGTACTTC; CDR3 protein: CASSLGGARETQYF
D gene: -; clone size: few; J gene: TRBJ1-3; V gene: TRBV6-5; CDR3 DNA: TGTGCCAGCAGTTACCGGGGGATGAGCTCTGGAAACACCATATATTTT; CDR3 protein: CASSYRGMSSGNTIYF
D gene: -; clone size: -; J gene: TRBJ2-6; V gene: TRBV27; CDR3 DNA: TGTGCCAGCAAACAGGGCGGGGCCAACGTCCTGACTTTC; CDR3 protein: CASKQGGANVLTF
D gene: TRBD1; clone size: -; J gene: TRBJ1-5; V gene: TRBV19; CDR3 DNA: TGTGCCAGTAAGGGGTGGGACAGGGGAAGCAATCAGCCCCAGCATTTT; CDR3 protein: CASKGWDRGSNQPQHF
D gene: TRBD1; clone size: -; J gene: TRBJ2-3; V gene: TRBV5-1; CDR3 DNA: TGCGCCAGCAGCTTGGGGACAGGGGCCAGCACAGATACGCAGTATTTT; CDR3 protein: CASSLGTGASTDTQYF
D gene: -; clone size: -; J gene: TRBJ1-1; V gene: TRBV3-1/TRBV3-2; CDR3 DNA: TGTGCCAGCAGCCAAGACTATGGGAGGGGTAACGCTGAAGCTTTCTTT; CDR3 protein: CASSQDYGRGNAEAFF
D gene: -; clone size: -; J gene: TRBJ2-7; V gene: TRBV10-3; CDR3 DNA: TGTGCCATCAGTGAGTCAGGGAGATACGAGCAGTACTTC; CDR3 protein: CAISESGRYEQYF
D gene: -; clone size: -; J gene: TRBJ1-1; V gene: TRBV12-3/TRBV12-4; CDR3 DNA: TGTGCCAGCAGTTATCCCGGGAGGTTGGCTTTCTTT; CDR3 protein: CASSYPGRLAFF
D gene: TRBD1; clone size: -; J gene: TRBJ1-2; V gene: TRBV19; CDR3 DNA: TGTGCCAGTAGTACCGGGACAGGGTCTCACTATGGCTACACCTTC; CDR3 protein: CASSTGTGSHYGYTF
D gene: -; clone size: -; J gene: TRBJ1-5; V gene: TRBV6-5; CDR3 DNA: TGTGCCAGCAGTCTCAGGGAGGGTCAGCCCCAGCATTTT; CDR3 protein: CASSLREGQPQHF
D gene: -; clone size: -; J gene: TRBJ1-5; V gene: TRBV5-1; CDR3 DNA: TGCGCCAGCAGCCCGGGGGGAATGAGCAATCAGCCCCAGCATTTT; CDR3 protein: CASSPGGMSNQPQHF
D gene: TRBD1; clone size: -; J gene: TRBJ1-3; V gene: TRBV4-2; CDR3 DNA: TGTGCCAGCAGCCAAGGTGGAGGGGGCATTGGAAACACCATATATTTT; CDR3 protein: CASSQGGGGIGNTIYF
D gene: -; clone size: -; J gene: TRBJ2-2; V gene: TRBV5-5; CDR3 DNA: TGTGCCAGCAGCCCCTATAGCACAGGCCCCAACACCGGGGAGCTGTTTTTT; CDR3 protein: CASSPYSTGPNTGELFF
D gene: TRBD1; clone size: -; J gene: TRBJ2-7; V gene: TRBV19; CDR3 DNA: TGTGCCAGTAGGACCCAGGGGGCCAACTCCTACGAGCAGTACTTC; CDR3 protein: CASRTQGANSYEQYF
D gene: TRBD2; clone size: -; J gene: TRBJ2-1; V gene: TRBV7-6; CDR3 DNA: TGTGCCAGCAGCCGCCCCGGGACTAGCGGGGGGAGAGAGCAGTTCTTC; CDR3 protein: CASSRPGTSGGREQFF
D gene: TRBD2; clone size: -; J gene: TRBJ2-1; V gene: TRBV5-1; CDR3 DNA: TGCGCCAGCAGCGGGACGGCGGGGGACTACAATGAGCAGTTCTTC; CDR3 protein: CASSGTAGDYNEQFF
D gene: -; clone size: -; J gene: TRBJ1-3; V gene: TRBV6-1; CDR3 DNA: TGTGCCAGCAGTGATCTTTTTTTGGGGGCAGGAGGAAACACCATATATTTT; CDR3 protein: CASSDLFLGAGGNTIYF
D gene: TRBD1; clone size: -; J gene: TRBJ1-1; V gene: TRBV18; CDR3 DNA: TGTGCCAGCTCAGAGCAGGGGGGAGGTCACACTGAAGCTTTCTTT; CDR3 protein: CASSEQGGGHTEAFF